This TCR beta chain comes out of a study of regulatory T cells in long-lasting Graves disease. Germline V gene data show CDR1 as SGHAT and CDR2 as FQNNGV. The CDR3 is 13 amino acids. V was shortened by 1 base and J by 9 bases, with 7 bases between the two germline ends. Time point here: newly diagnosed GD, antithyroid drugs for less than 3 months. The TCR library used RNA extracted from PBMCs. iRepertoire HTBI primers and Arm-PCR of CDR3 regions built TCR beta libraries. MiXCR was run by TCRdb on the multiplex PCR reads, yielding one entry per CDR3 protein. The sample lists just over 600,000 distinct CDR3 sequences; 16% were seen once. This clonotype was found many times. These same records also appear under a second study, on T cells in Graves' hyperthyroidism and ophthalmopathy. That investigation notes: Absence of ophthalmopathy progression within 18 months defined stable Graves' hyperthyroidism. Every diagnosis used clinical symptoms, serum thyroxine and TRAb, thyroid ultrasound and orbital computed tomography.

Here the sequenced sample was peripheral blood mononuclear cells (PBMCs), taken at new diagnosis, from a patient treated with antithyroid drugs. The chain is built from TRBV11-2 and TRBJ1-6, with D maybe TRBD1 (5 bases). This clonotype was obtained from a woman aged 25-40 years with Graves disease. CDR3 amino acids: CASSLVGGSPLHF. DNA for the CDR3: TGTGCCAGCAGCTTAGTGGGGGGTTCACCCCTCCACTTT.